This TCR beta chain was recovered during a study of T cells expressing NK-cell markers (dated by TCRdb to 2020 to 2021). About the study as a whole: Eight or nine donors provided sorted CD3+CD56+NKG2C+, CD3+CD56+NKG2C- and CD3+CD56-NKG2C+ T-cell subsets, whose TCR beta-chain repertoires were profiled. Among the eight sequenced donors, only one was HCMV-seronegative, while the other seven were HCMV-seropositive. The eight sequenced donors were randomly selected healthy volunteers, three men and five women. Sequencing of the libraries produced 2 x 150 bp reads on Illumina HiSeq 2000/2500, MiSeq or NextSeq. The investigation overall reported the following: Those dominant clonotypes were again the most abundant among CD3+CD56-NKG2C+ cells in a few donors, at about 25-65%. In several donors, the dominant CD3+CD56+NKG2C+ clonotypes were among the top 10 CD8+ clonotypes and accounted for roughly 1.0-8% of CD8+ T cells. It remained unclear whether the expanded NKG2C-expressing T cell clones were specific for HCMV antigens.

To determine HCMV serostatus, a commercial ELISA kit was used to detect HCMV-specific IgG in serum. Peripheral blood mononuclear cells were isolated from blood by Ficoll density gradient centrifugation. On this clonotype: Its binding antigen is unknown.

The CDR3 starts with the cysteine, ends with the phenylalanine, and has 15 residues. DNA was not recorded. CDR1 SNHLY and CDR2 FYNNEI were looked up in the germline V gene. TCRdb lists the instrument as Illumina HiSeq 2000. TCR beta cDNA libraries were prepared using 5'RACE template switching, which introduced a universal primer site and unique molecular identifiers. cDNA synthesis was primed from the TCR beta constant segment and was followed by two successive PCR amplification steps. As for how the authors treated the data: MIGEC handled demultiplexing of the reads and grouping by UMI, while MiTCR was used to assemble and quantify clonotypes. To exclude erroneous sequences, any TCR cDNA sequence not supported by at least two reads was discarded. The tcR package was used for downstream repertoire analysis, with clonotypes matched between fractions based on CDR3 nucleotide sequence plus V segment. Antigen specificity was annotated against VDJdb with VDJmatch, allowing one amino acid substitution in CDR3. After TCRdb reprocessed the reads, each CDR3 protein sequence was kept as one row, without DNA. The V and J calls were not made by the authors but by TCRdb's processing. The sample's clone listing holds roughly 420,000 distinct CDR3 sequences. Of the sample, about 7.1% falls within the top ten clones.

The source material was blood T cells: a sorted CD56 or NKG2C T cell subset, CD4+ or CD8+ T cells, or bulk PBMC T cells (not recorded which). This chain is built from TRBV2 and TRBJ2-2; TCRdb reports TRBD1, a call that lacks DNA to check it against. This TCR was recovered from a woman between 18 and 70 years old in good health. CDR3 sequence: CASSYLGRITGELFF.